A selection of T cell receptor beta chains follows, all from one sample in a study of blood T cells in healthy people across ages. TCRdb re-analysed the 5' RACE reads in MiXCR, keeping a single row per CDR3 protein. The table records 780,000 or so distinct CDR3 sequences, 20% to 30% of them present only once. Another study also made use of these data, one on T cells of mothers and their children.

Sequencing was done on a sample of blood. The receptors come from a boy between 10 and 17 years old in good health. Each CDR3 is given with its conserved first and last residue. Each record gives: clone size, J gene, D gene, V gene, CDR3 DNA, CDR3 protein. The D gene is left open where the match is weak. Some rows mark clone size as missing; the rest say once, few, many or name a class of expanded clone.

few	TRBJ2-1	-	TRBV20-1	TGCAGTGCGGACCTCCGGACTAACTCCTACAATGAGCAGTTCTTC	CSADLRTNSYNEQFF
-	TRBJ2-1	-	TRBV30	TGTGCCTGGAGTGTACTAAGAGGGGTCAATGAGCAGTTCTTC	CAWSVLRGVNEQFF
few	TRBJ1-3	-	TRBV7-9	TGTGCCAGCATCCTAGGCGGGGGCCCTGGAAACACCATATATTTT	CASILGGGPGNTIYF
-	TRBJ2-1	TRBD2	TRBV6-5	TGTGCCAGCAGTTACGGGACTAGCGGGATGATCTACTCCTACAATGAGCAGTTCTTC	CASSYGTSGMIYSYNEQFF
-	TRBJ2-7	TRBD1	TRBV12-3/TRBV12-4	TGTGCCAGCAACCTGGGACAGGGGGCCTACGAGCAGTACTTC	CASNLGQGAYEQYF
few	TRBJ1-1	-	TRBV20-1	TGCAGTGCTCCACCCCACGGGGCCACTGAAGCTTTCTTT	CSAPPHGATEAFF
few	TRBJ1-1	-	TRBV28	TGTGCCATCCAGGGGTGGATGGGCACTGAAGCTTTCTTT	CAIQGWMGTEAFF
-	TRBJ2-5	TRBD2	TRBV20-1	TGCAGTGCTAGACCTTTAGCGGGATCCCAAGAGACCCAGTACTTC	CSARPLAGSQETQYF
-	TRBJ2-5	TRBD2	TRBV28	TGTGCCAGCAGTTCTAATCTAGCGGGAGCGCAAGAGACCCAGTACTTC	CASSSNLAGAQETQYF
few	TRBJ2-2	TRBD1	TRBV28	TGTGCCAGCAGTAGACAGGGGGCAGACACCGGGGAGCTGTTTTTT	CASSRQGADTGELFF
-	TRBJ2-1	-	TRBV28	TGTGCCAGCAGTTTCCTGGTCGGAGCGGGTCCTTCCTACAATGAGCAGTTCTTC	CASSFLVGAGPSYNEQFF
few	TRBJ2-2	TRBD2	TRBV7-3	TGTGCCAGCAGCCTTACCCCGGGACTATCGCCCGGGGAGCTGTTTTTT	CASSLTPGLSPGELFF
-	TRBJ1-2	TRBD1	TRBV6-5	TGTGCCAGTAGTGCTGCGACAGGGACGAACTATGGCTACACCTTC	CASSAATGTNYGYTF
-	TRBJ2-3	-	TRBV24-1	TGTGCCACCAGAAAGCCTGACTACGGAGAGGCAGATACGCAGTATTTT	CATRKPDYGEADTQYF
-	TRBJ1-4	TRBD1	TRBV9	TGTGCCAGCAGCGCAACAGGGGATCACGGTAATGAAAAACTGTTTTTT	CASSATGDHGNEKLFF
few	TRBJ2-1	-	TRBV20-1	TGCAGTGCTCGGCGACTCGACAATGAGCAGTTCTTC	CSARRLDNEQFF
few	TRBJ2-4	-	TRBV7-2	TGTGCCAGCGGCTTCGACAGTAGGGACATTCAGTACTTC	CASGFDSRDIQYF
-	TRBJ1-6	TRBD1	TRBV20-1	TGCAGTGCTAGAGACGCGGGGCAGGGGGCGAGTTCACCCCTCCACTTT	CSARDAGQGASSPLHF
-	TRBJ2-5	TRBD1	TRBV11-2	TGTGCCAGCAGCTCCACCGGGACAGGGCCACGAGAGACCCAGTACTTC	CASSSTGTGPRETQYF
-	TRBJ1-3	-	TRBV7-3	TGTGCCAGCAGCTTAAACCCCTCCCCTGGAAACACCATGTATTTT	CASSLNPSPGNTMYF
few	TRBJ2-7	-	TRBV20-1	TGCAGCGCTCAAGGGCAGGGACGGTACGAGCAGTACTTC	CSAQGQGRYEQYF
-	TRBJ2-7	-	TRBV12-3/TRBV12-4	TGTGCCAGCAGTTTTTACTCTAACGAGGACGAGCAGTACTTC	CASSFYSNEDEQYF
many	TRBJ2-5	-	TRBV7-9	TGTGCCAGCAGCTTAGAGGTGACCCAGTACTTC	CASSLEVTQYF
few	TRBJ2-7	TRBD1	TRBV28	TGTGCCAGCAGTTTTAGGGGACAGTTCTCCTACGAGCAGTACTTC	CASSFRGQFSYEQYF
-	TRBJ2-1	-	TRBV6-5	TGTGCCAGCAGTTACTCGACGGGACCCTTGGACAATGAGCAGTTCTTC	CASSYSTGPLDNEQFF
few	TRBJ1-5	TRBD1	TRBV28	TGTGCCAGCAGGGGGATTGAGGGGGCGAGGTATCAGCCCCAGCATTTT	CASRGIEGARYQPQHF
-	TRBJ2-1	-	TRBV9	TGTGCCAGCAGCGTGGACTCCCGTCTCTACAATGAGCAGTTCTTC	CASSVDSRLYNEQFF
few	TRBJ1-1	TRBD1	TRBV24-1	TGTGCCACCAGTGATACGGACAGGGGTACTGAAGCTTTCTTT	CATSDTDRGTEAFF
-	TRBJ2-2	-	TRBV28	TGTGCCAGCAGTTTACGACAGTCCACCGGGGAGCTGTTTTTT	CASSLRQSTGELFF
few	TRBJ2-5	TRBD2	TRBV12-3/TRBV12-4	TGTGCCAGCAGTCTGCCCGGGCCAGCGGGGGGAGTAAAGACCCAGTACTTC	CASSLPGPAGGVKTQYF
-	TRBJ2-1	-	TRBV5-1	TGCGCCAGCAGCTTGGGGGTACTAGTATCCCCCGGAGGTGAGCAGTTCTTC	CASSLGVLVSPGGEQFF